This T cell receptor beta chain was retrieved from a study of CD8+CD57+ T cells in acquired aplastic anemia. Overall study: The average for DNA from sorted CD4+ and CD8+ cells was 3.2 ug.

All patients picked for sequencing had shown, by flow cytometry, an expansion of CD8+CD57+ cells. Patients were untreated when blood was sampled. Points from the study as a whole: Common to patients and controls were approximately 30 CD8+ CDR3 sequences. With respect to CD8+ Simpson's diversity, patients and controls did not differ significantly.

This clonotype was counted only a few times. Its antigen is not identified. TCR beta VDJ and CDR3 profiles were obtained from a genomic DNA template. One entry per CDR3 protein, called by TCRdb with MiXCR from the reads. This table has 150,000 to 200,000 distinct CDR3 sequences, about 50% appearing once. This CDR3 spans 14 amino acids. V was pared by 6 bases and J by 4 bases, with 14 bases between. Germline assignment: CDR1 SNHLY and CDR2 FYNNEI. Sequencing used sorted CD4+, CD8+, or CD8+CD57+ T cells (not recorded which) from PBMCs. The V call is TRBV2, the J call TRBJ2-3; perhaps TRBD1 as D (6 bases). The sequence was obtained from a human donor with aplastic anemia. The CDR3 loop is CASRNRVIADTQYF. CDR3 in DNA: TGTGCCAGCAGGAACAGGGTGATTGCAGATACGCAGTATTTT.